This T cell receptor (beta chain) was found in a study of beta chain features in type 1 diabetes. CDR1 is SGHRS, CDR2 YFSETQ, per germline. V gave up 5 bases and J gave up 2 bases; unmatched junction bases: 7. This CDR3 comprises 16 residues. TCRB transcripts that were expressed got sequenced, as all of the isolated RNA had been reverse transcribed. TCRdb keeps only in-frame clones here, not all; method: immunoSEQ multiplex PCR. The table includes approximately 600,000 clones, roughly 12% detected once. A word on this clone: Its target is unknown.

Study results and limitations: The study found moderately but significantly shorter TCRB CDR3s in all four CD4+ subsets of Type 1 diabetes patients. Insertions at VDJ junctions were less frequent in type 1 diabetes patients. These patients also deleted more nucleotides at the same junctions.

This receptor was taken from a man younger than 45 with type 1 diabetes. The chain uses TRBV5-1 and TRBJ2-3, with TRBD2 identical over 11 bases. The sample taken for sequencing was naive CD4+ T cells from blood. DNA of the CDR3: TGCGCCAGCAGAATGACTAGCGGGGCCTACACAGATACGCAGTATTTT. Translation: CASRMTSGAYTDTQYF. Combining the CDR3 with reference TRBV5-1 and TRBJ2-3 gives the whole variable domain KAGVTQTPRYLIKTRGQQVTLSCSPISGHRSVSWYQQTPGQGLQFLFEYFSETQRNKGNFPGRFSGRQFSNSRSEMNVSTLELGDSALYLCASRMTSGAYTDTQYFGPGTRLTVL.